This is a list of T cell receptor beta chains from one sample in a study of cytomegalovirus exposure and HLA in healthy donors. Libraries were prepared by immunoSEQ multiplex PCR; TCRdb keeps only in-frame clonotypes and omits some of them. This table holds roughly 76,000 clones, 70% to 85% found once. Sequenced: PBMCs. Source of these receptors: a young man in good health and CMV-seronegative. CDR3s include the opening cysteine and the closing phenylalanine or tryptophan. D genes are given only for firm matches.

J	D	V	CDR3
TRBJ2-6	TRBD2	TRBV27	CASRTITLSKVQGGSGANVLTF
TRBJ1-1	.	TRBV19	CASSIDHDGGPNTEAFF
TRBJ2-5	TRBD2	TRBV27	CASSSPSGVGGRGTQYF
TRBJ2-7	.	TRBV9	CASSVGRVGYEQYF
TRBJ1-2	TRBD1	TRBV10-3	CAISESGTVPGYTF
TRBJ2-6	.	TRBV19	CASRSVYSGANVLTF
TRBJ2-1	TRBD1	TRBV15	CATETTGTGHYNEQFF
TRBJ1-1	.	TRBV5-5	CASSRRGSEAFF
TRBJ2-2	.	TRBV12-5	CASGFELGELFF
TRBJ1-6	.	TRBV15	CATSGSSYNSPLHF
TRBJ1-5	.	TRBV10-3	CAISESGQPQHF
TRBJ2-1	TRBD1	TRBV4-2	CASSPGTGEYNEQFF
TRBJ1-6	.	TRBV7-6	CASSSSLRGRNSPLHF
TRBJ2-1	TRBD2	TRBV14	CASSHGRPNEQFF
TRBJ2-5	TRBD2	TRBV12-5	CASGSVTSAKRQETQYF
TRBJ1-4	.	TRBV7-2	CASSLVRGSNEKLFF
TRBJ2-3	.	TRBV27	CASSLSLIDRDTQYF
TRBJ1-1	.	TRBV6-1	CASSEWGGAGTEAFF
TRBJ2-7	TRBD1	TRBV27	CASSRDRAYEQYF
TRBJ2-3	TRBD1	TRBV7-9	CASSSPSHRGSTDTQYF
TRBJ1-1	.	TRBV6-5	CASSYDRGTEAFF
TRBJ2-3	TRBD2	TRBV27	CASSLSGYLGGDTQYF
TRBJ1-6	.	TRBV30	CAWGSSYNSPLHF
TRBJ2-2	.	TRBV5-5	CASSVVLAPTNTGELFF
TRBJ1-5	.	TRBV19	CASSAWGHGNQPQHF
TRBJ1-5	.	TRBV6-5	CASSYSQGTQPQHF
TRBJ2-1	.	TRBV7-9	CASSSTVNEQFF
TRBJ2-5	.	TRBV6-6	CASSYQGGKTQYF
TRBJ1-2	TRBD1	TRBV10-3	CATGDRGRWGYGYTF
TRBJ1-3	.	TRBV2	CASSEWAGSGNTIYF
TRBJ2-1	TRBD1	TRBV4-1	CASRDSSLYNEQFF
TRBJ1-5	.	TRBV30	CAWSVQAGQPQHF
TRBJ2-3	.	TRBV18	CASSPPRATTDTQYF
TRBJ2-3	.	TRBV11-2	CASSLTSGDTQYF
TRBJ2-2	.	TRBV2	CASSIDTGELFF
TRBJ2-7	TRBD1	TRBV2	CASSEGTGDRYEQYF
TRBJ1-4	.	TRBV9	CASSVGDAGGLDEKLFF
TRBJ2-7	TRBD2	TRBV10-1	CASSENRGSNEQYF
TRBJ1-1	.	TRBV7-9	CSSSLSRNTEAFF
TRBJ2-5	TRBD2	TRBV6-6	CASRGTSGGIGETQYF
TRBJ1-1	TRBD1	TRBV4-1	CASSQGFSGGERRAFF
TRBJ2-5	TRBD1	TRBV4-3	CASSLRGGAETQYF
TRBJ1-1	TRBD1	TRBV6-5	CAIRQGWANTEAFF
TRBJ1-3	.	TRBV4-3	CASSQDPPSSGNTIYF
TRBJ1-1	TRBD1	TRBV5-1	CASSISGGYATEAFF
TRBJ2-5	.	TRBV5-5	CASSSQGWETQYF
TRBJ1-1	TRBD1	TRBV7-2	CASSQRGPGQGSLTEAFF
TRBJ1-3	.	TRBV9	CASSRGSSGNTIYF